The 29 T cell receptor beta chains listed next were all sequenced from one sample in a study of radiotherapy plus CTLA-4 blockade in lung cancer. Method: immunoSEQ multiplex PCR; TCRdb's copy keeps in-frame clones and lacks some. The sample lists around 91,000 clones; around 88% were seen once. The input for sequencing was peripheral blood, taken from a patient treated with radiotherapy plus ipilimumab. These receptors all stem from a human donor with non-small cell lung cancer that progressed on radiotherapy plus ipilimumab.

The sample holds a few counts of this clone. The CDR3 DNA is TGTGCCAGCTCACCCCTTAGCAATCAGCCCCAGCATTTT. Its translation is CASSPLSNQPQHF. The rearrangement uses TRBV18 and TRBJ1-5; D not resolved. The CDR3 is 13 amino acids. The germline gives CDR1 KGHSH, CDR2 LQKENI. The V gene lost 3 bases and the J gene lost 0 bases, with 3 bases spanning the gap. The full variable domain, rest sourced from reference TRBV18 and TRBJ1-5, is NAGVMQNPRHLVRRRGQEARLRCSPMKGHSHVYWYRQLPEEGLKFMVYLQKENIIDESGMPKERFSAEFPKEGPSILRIQQVVRGDSAAYFCASSPLSNQPQHFGDGTRLSIL.

The rearrangement joins TRBV4-1 to TRBJ2-5, with 13 positions matching TRBD2. The CDR3 has 17 residues. Germline CDR1 and CDR2: MGHRA and YSYEKL. The ends lost 4 bases at V and 5 bases at J; junction bases unmatched: 10. CDR3 nucleotide sequence: TGCGCCAGCAGCCTCCTCGGACTAGCGGGAGCGGCTGAGACCCAGTACTTC. This codes for CASSLLGLAGAAETQYF.

The chain recombines TRBV15 with TRBJ2-7; 8 nucleotides align to TRBD2. From germline, CDR1 is LNHNV and CDR2 YYDKDF (reference sequence). The CDR3 length is 17 residues. V lost 0 bases, J lost 5 bases, and 12 bases stayed unmatched. As DNA, the CDR3 is TGTGCCACCAGCAGAGACTTCGGCCGGGGGGGAAGAAACGAGCAGTACTTC. It encodes CATSRDFGRGGRNEQYF.

The rearrangement uses TRBV6-5 and TRBJ1-1, with D perhaps matching TRBD1 (5 bases). The CDR3 extends over 13 amino acids. Germline-derived CDR1 and CDR2 are MNHEY and SVGAGI. Trimming cost V 2 bases and J 2 bases, with 6 bases left between them. CDR3 DNA: TGTGCCAGCAGTTACCAGGGAAACACTGAAGCTTTCTTT. Translation: CASSYQGNTEAFF.

This clone has only one observation. This rearrangement joins TRBV4-2 to TRBJ2-2; D gene uncertain. The V gene lost 0 bases and the J gene lost 9 bases, with 8 bases spanning the gap. The CDR3 sequence is 13 residues long. CDR1 is LGHNA and CDR2 is YNFKEQ in the germline V gene. CDR3 residues: CASSQDPGRELFF. CDR3 nucleotide sequence: TGTGCCAGCAGCCAAGACCCCGGCCGGGAGCTGTTTTTT.

V usage is TRBV19 and J usage is TRBJ2-5; unclear D gene. The CDR3 runs 12 residues. V lost 3 bases and J 0 bases, leaving 2 bases between the germline ends. Germline CDR1 and CDR2: LNHDA and SQIVND (reference sequence). In nucleotides, the CDR3 is TGTGCCAGTAGTATCGACCAAGAGACCCAGTACTTC. It encodes CASSIDQETQYF.

This chain links TRBV5-1 with TRBJ2-5; D might be TRBD2 (5 bases). The germline CDR1 and CDR2 sequences are SGHRS and YFSETQ. This CDR3 is 15 amino acids long. The V and J ends lost 3 bases and 2 bases respectively, with 14 bases between them. The DNA for the CDR3 is TGCGCCAGCAGCTCCGCCACCGGGGTGCAAGAGACCCAGTACTTC. It codes for CASSSATGVQETQYF. The full variable domain, with the rest looked up from reference TRBV5-1 and TRBJ2-5, is KAGVTQTPRYLIKTRGQQVTLSCSPISGHRSVSWYQQTPGQGLQFLFEYFSETQRNKGNFPGRFSGRQFSNSRSEMNVSTLELGDSALYLCASSSATGVQETQYFGPGTRLLVL.

The chain recombines TRBV4-1 with TRBJ1-4; D unresolved. The germline gives CDR1 MGHRA, CDR2 YSYEKL. Deletions cut 4 bases from V and 1 base from J, with 10 bases between. The CDR3 consists of 15 residues. The CDR3 loop reads CASSLPGGTNEKLFF. The CDR3 DNA sequence: TGCGCCAGCAGCCTCCCAGGAGGAACTAATGAAAAACTGTTTTTT.

The chain employs TRBV5-1 and TRBJ1-1; tentative D call: TRBD1 (6 bases). Between the trimmed V and J ends, which lost 0 bases and 6 bases, there was a span of 15 bases. Germline CDR1 SGHRS, CDR2 YFSETQ. CDR3 length equals 15 residues. CDR3 residues: CASSLVSGDRAEAFF. CDR3 bases: TGCGCCAGCAGCTTGGTGTCAGGGGATCGGGCTGAAGCTTTCTTT.

This chain connects TRBV19 to TRBJ2-1; D possibly matches TRBD1 or TRBD2 (5 bases each). The V and J ends lost 4 bases and 7 bases respectively, with 11 bases between them. The length of the CDR3 is 13 residues. Germline CDR1 and CDR2: LNHDA and SQIVND (reference sequence). CDR3 region: CASSREWGNEQFF. CDR3 nucleotide sequence: TGTGCCAGTAGTAGAGAGTGGGGGAATGAGCAGTTCTTC.

The genes are TRBV29-1 and TRBJ2-7; D gene uncertain. The germline V gene encodes CDR1 SQVTM and CDR2 ANQGSEA. The CDR3 length is 11 residues. V lost 2 bases, J lost 3 bases, and 5 bases lay in between. This chain's CDR3 is CSVEIGYEQYF. The CDR3 bases are TGCAGCGTTGAAATCGGCTACGAGCAGTACTTC.

The chain links TRBV25-1 to TRBJ2-2; the D is unclear. CDR3 length: 12 amino acids. V was shortened by 6 bases and J by 6 bases, with 8 bases between the two germline ends. The V gene's germline CDR1 is MGHDK and CDR2 SYGVNS. CDR3 DNA: TGTGCCAGCAGCGTAATGGCCGGGGAGCTGTTTTTT. It codes for CASSVMAGELFF.

The CDR3 bases are TGTGCCAGTAGTATGTCCGTCTCTGGAAACACCATATATTTT. Its protein product is CASSMSVSGNTIYF. The chain combines TRBV19 with TRBJ1-3; the D is unclear. V was pared by 3 bases and J by 0 bases, with 6 bases between. The germline V gene has CDR1 LNHDA and CDR2 SQIVND (reference sequence). The CDR3 length is 14 residues.

The CDR3 protein is CASSLMRLAGPDEQYF. The CDR3 DNA reads as TGTGCCAGCAGTTTAATGAGGCTAGCGGGCCCAGACGAGCAGTACTTC. The chain links TRBV27 to TRBJ2-7; TRBD2 matches at 8 bases. V lost 2 bases to trimming and J lost 5 bases; unmatched junction nucleotides: 11. Germline V CDR1 and CDR2: MNHEY, SMNVEV (reference sequence). CDR3 length: 16 residues.

This clone was seen just once. The chain joins TRBV6-5 to TRBJ2-2, with D unclear. V lost 5 bases and J 5 bases, leaving 12 bases between the germline ends. CDR3 size: 14 residues. CDR1 MNHEY and CDR2 SVGAGI come from the germline V gene. CDR3: CASSAVFVTGELFF. The CDR3 DNA is TGTGCCAGCAGTGCCGTATTCGTAACCGGGGAGCTGTTTTTT.

V and J are TRBV7-8 and TRBJ2-7, with D uncertain. CDR3 length equals 15 residues. V was pared by 6 bases and J by 2 bases, with 17 bases between. Germline assignment: CDR1 SGHVS and CDR2 FQNEAQ. This chain's CDR3 is CASRWGRTGTYEQYF. CDR3 DNA sequence: TGTGCCAGCAGATGGGGTCGGACCGGTACCTACGAGCAGTACTTC. The full variable domain, its missing parts supplied by reference TRBV7-8 and TRBJ2-7, is GAGVSQSPRYKVAKRGQDVALRCDPISGHVSLFWYQQALGQGPEFLTYFQNEAQLDKSGLPSDRFFAERPEGSVSTLKIQRTQQEDSAVYLCASRWGRTGTYEQYFGPGTRLTVT.

This chain joins TRBV11-3 and TRBJ2-7; D possibly corresponds to TRBD2 (6 bases). V was clipped by 5 bases and J by 0 bases, with 11 bases between them. This CDR3 has 14 amino acids. Germline V lookup: CDR1 SGHNT, CDR2 YENEEA. The CDR3 DNA sequence: TGTGCCAGCAGCGTAGGGAGGCCCTCCTACGAGCAGTACTTC. Translation: CASSVGRPSYEQYF.

This clone was observed once. This chain links TRBV2 with TRBJ2-3; 8 nucleotides match TRBD2. V shed 10 bases and J 5 bases; nucleotides not matched to a gene: 8. Germline CDR1 SNHLY, CDR2 FYNNEI. CDR3 length equals 13 residues. DNA for the CDR3: TGTGCCACTCGGGGGCTAGCGGGAGATACGCAGTATTTT. Translation gives CATRGLAGDTQYF.

Points on this clone: One end of the junction varies from germline; a read error may be responsible. V usage is TRBV27 and J usage is TRBJ2-5; TRBD1 matches 8 bases. Germline V gene sequence: CDR1 MNHEY, CDR2 SMNVEV (reference sequence). This CDR3 has 17 amino acids. DNA for the CDR3: TGTGCCAGCAGTGCCAACCCAGGGGGCGCCGCGCAAGCGACCCAGTACTTC. The encoded protein is CASSANPGGAAQATQYF.

J is TRBJ1-1 and V is TRBV14, with 8 bases lining up with TRBD1. In germline, CDR1 is SGHDN, CDR2 FVKESK. The CDR3 is 16 residues long. V was clipped by 1 base and J by 0 bases; unmatched bases: 4. This CDR3 is CASSQVAGGLNTEAFF. CDR3 bases: TGTGCCAGCAGCCAAGTCGCAGGGGGCCTGAACACTGAAGCTTTCTTT.

The genes are TRBV18 and TRBJ2-7; TRBD1 matches at 9 bases. With V trimmed by 5 bases and J by 0 bases, 5 bases remained unmatched. Germline V lookup: CDR1 KGHSH, CDR2 LQKENI. This CDR3 is 15 amino acids long. The CDR3 DNA reads TGTGCCAGCTCAAGAACAGGGGGCAGCTCCTACGAGCAGTACTTC. Translation gives CASSRTGGSSYEQYF.

The chain links TRBV7-2 to TRBJ2-7, with D unresolved. Per the germline V gene, CDR1 is SGHTA and CDR2 is FQGNSA. The CDR3 extends over 14 amino acids. V gave up 1 base and J gave up 7 bases, with 14 bases separating them. Written as DNA, the CDR3 is TGTGCCAGCAGCTTAGTAAAATCTTCGAGGGAGCAGTACTTC. Translating it yields CASSLVKSSREQYF. Full variable domain (missing parts from reference TRBV7-2 and TRBJ2-7): GAGVSQSPSNKVTEKGKDVELRCDPISGHTALYWYRQSLGQGLEFLIYFQGNSAPDKSGLPSDRFSAERTGGSVSTLTIQRTQQEDSAVYLCASSLVKSSREQYFGPGTRLTVT.

V usage is TRBV7-9 and J usage is TRBJ2-2; D perhaps matches TRBD2 (5 bases). CDR3 length: 13 residues. Trimming pared 5 bases from V and 7 bases from J, leaving 11 bases between. Germline assignment: CDR1 SEHNR and CDR2 FQNEAQ (reference sequence). The CDR3 nucleotides are TGTGCCAGCAGCCCAGTGGGAGTCGGGGAGCTGTTTTTT. Protein: CASSPVGVGELFF.

This clone was seen once. This chain links TRBV5-5 with TRBJ1-4; D is uncertain. V was pared by 3 bases and J by 0 bases, with 12 bases between. The CDR3 is 16 residues long. Germline values: CDR1 SGHKS, CDR2 YYEKEE (reference sequence). The CDR3: CASSSRTAATNEKLFF. Here the CDR3 DNA reads TGTGCCAGCAGCTCACGGACGGCCGCAACTAATGAAAAACTGTTTTTT.

The CDR3 loop reads CASSKGGPRGLETQYF. The CDR3 DNA sequence: TGTGCCAGCAGTAAAGGGGGGCCCCGGGGGTTGGAGACCCAGTACTTC. V usage is TRBV6-1 and J usage is TRBJ2-5; D may match TRBD1 or TRBD2 (6 bases each). The V gene lost 5 bases and the J gene lost 5 bases, with 21 bases spanning the gap. The germline V gene encodes CDR1 MNHNS and CDR2 SASEGT. This CDR3 is built from 16 residues.

This sequence joins TRBV25-1 and TRBJ1-6; 7 nucleotides align to TRBD1. CDR1 and CDR2 from the germline V gene are MGHDK and SYGVNS. The ends lost 5 bases at V and 5 bases at J; junction bases unmatched: 12. The CDR3 spans 17 residues. In nucleotides, the CDR3 is TGTGCCAGCAGTCCCCGAGGGGGCAGCCCCAATAATTCACCCCTCCACTTT. It is translated as CASSPRGGSPNNSPLHF.

This clone was seen a single time. The V gene is TRBV7-9, the J gene TRBJ2-7; 11 bases align to TRBD1. Per germline, CDR1 SEHNR and CDR2 FQNEAQ (reference sequence). The CDR3 totals 14 residues. V dropped 4 bases and J dropped 5; count of bases not matched to a gene: 4. The CDR3 region is CASSWTGGGDEQYF. The CDR3 nucleotides are TGTGCCAGCAGCTGGACAGGGGGCGGGGACGAGCAGTACTTC.

By its share, this clone is medium-sized. V is TRBV14 and J is TRBJ2-7; D not resolved. Trimming removed 0 bases from V and 4 bases from J, with 7 bases in between. CDR1 SGHDN and CDR2 FVKESK come from the germline V gene. The CDR3 is 13 amino acids. The DNA of the CDR3 is TGTGCCAGCAGCCAAGATCAATTTTACGAGCAGTACTTC. Residues: CASSQDQFYEQYF.

Only a few counts were recorded for this clone. This sequence joins TRBV15 and TRBJ2-5, with D hard to call. V lost 0 bases and J lost 5, with 13 bases in between. Germline lookup yields CDR1 LNHNV and CDR2 YYDKDF (reference sequence). CDR3 length equals 15 residues. The CDR3 loop is CATSRDLWGRETQYF. As DNA, the CDR3 is TGTGCCACCAGCAGAGATCTTTGGGGAAGGGAGACCCAGTACTTC.